This TCR beta chain is drawn from a study of T cell responses to AZD1222 COVID-19 vaccine. The study, taken as a whole, reports: Breadth and depth of Spike-specific TCRs rose after two AZD1222 doses. Spike-spanning, vaccine-associated CD4 TCRs were dominant at 160-218 and 743-854.

Germline V gives CDR1 SGHRS, CDR2 YFSETQ. The CDR3 totals 16 residues. To note about this clone: The antigen is undetermined. At one end the junction does not follow the germline gene, possibly because of a read error.

TCRdb's copy holds only in-frame clones and misses some; the assay was immunoSEQ multiplex PCR. Of tens of thousands of clones listed, roughly 93% are singletons. The receptor's source is an adult in good health. The chain links TRBV5-1 to TRBJ2-1, with TRBD2 matching over 15 bases. The material was peripheral blood, obtained on day 0 of AZD1222 vaccination. CDR3 loop: CASSAGLAGGRSLGLF. DNA for the CDR3: TGCGCCAGCAGCGCGGGACTAGCGGGGGGACGGAGTTTAGGGCTCTTC.